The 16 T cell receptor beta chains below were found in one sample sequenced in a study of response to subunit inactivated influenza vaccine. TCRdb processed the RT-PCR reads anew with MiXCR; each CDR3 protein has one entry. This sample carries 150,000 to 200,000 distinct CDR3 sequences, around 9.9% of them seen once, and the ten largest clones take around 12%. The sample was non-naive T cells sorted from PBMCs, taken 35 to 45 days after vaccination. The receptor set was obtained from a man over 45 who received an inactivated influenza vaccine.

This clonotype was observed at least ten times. The CDR3 sequence: CASSPWTVLNTEAFF. Written as DNA, the CDR3 is TGTGCCAGCAGTCCATGGACAGTTTTGAACACTGAAGCTTTCTTT. The rearrangement joins TRBV28 to TRBJ1-1; TRBD1 might be the D (6 bases). Trimming removed 5 bases from V and 0 bases from J, with 13 bases in between. The CDR3 runs 15 residues. Germline lookup yields CDR1 MDHEN and CDR2 SYDVKM.

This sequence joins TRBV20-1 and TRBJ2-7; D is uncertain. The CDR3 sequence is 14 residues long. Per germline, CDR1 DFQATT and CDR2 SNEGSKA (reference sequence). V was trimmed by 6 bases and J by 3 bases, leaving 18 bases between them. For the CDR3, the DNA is TGCAGTGCCATAAATCCGGCCACGGGCTACGAGCAGTACTTC. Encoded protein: CSAINPATGYEQYF.

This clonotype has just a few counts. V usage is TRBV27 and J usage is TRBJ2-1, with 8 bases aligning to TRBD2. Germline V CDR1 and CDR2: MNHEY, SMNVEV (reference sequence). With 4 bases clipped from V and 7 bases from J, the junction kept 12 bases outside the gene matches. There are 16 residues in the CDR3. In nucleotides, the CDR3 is TGTGCCAGCAGTTCCGCCAGCGGGAGTAGATTGAATGAGCAGTTCTTC. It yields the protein CASSSASGSRLNEQFF.

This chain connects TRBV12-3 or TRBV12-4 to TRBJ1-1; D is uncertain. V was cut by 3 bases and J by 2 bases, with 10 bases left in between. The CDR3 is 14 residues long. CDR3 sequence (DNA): TGTGCCAGCAGTTTCGCCCGACAAAACACTGAAGCTTTCTTT. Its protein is CASSFARQNTEAFF.

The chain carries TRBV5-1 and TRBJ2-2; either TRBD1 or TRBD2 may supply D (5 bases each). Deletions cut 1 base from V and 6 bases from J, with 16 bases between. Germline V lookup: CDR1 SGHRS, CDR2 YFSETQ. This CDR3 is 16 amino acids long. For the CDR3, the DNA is TGCGCCAGCAGCTTGAACGCGCAGGGAGTGGCCGGGGAGCTGTTTTTT. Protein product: CASSLNAQGVAGELFF.

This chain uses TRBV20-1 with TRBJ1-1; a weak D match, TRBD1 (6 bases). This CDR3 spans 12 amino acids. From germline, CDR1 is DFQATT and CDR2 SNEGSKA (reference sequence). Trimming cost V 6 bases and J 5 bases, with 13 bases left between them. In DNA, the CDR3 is TGCAGTGCCCTGGACAGCAGGACTGAAGCTTTCTTT. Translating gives CSALDSRTEAFF.

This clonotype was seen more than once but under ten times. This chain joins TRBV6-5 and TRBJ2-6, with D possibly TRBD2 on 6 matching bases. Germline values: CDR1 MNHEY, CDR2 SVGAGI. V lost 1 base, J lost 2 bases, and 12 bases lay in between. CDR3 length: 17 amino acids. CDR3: CASSYFGGAAGANVLTF. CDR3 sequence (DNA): TGTGCCAGCAGTTACTTCGGCGGGGCAGCTGGGGCCAACGTCCTGACTTTC.

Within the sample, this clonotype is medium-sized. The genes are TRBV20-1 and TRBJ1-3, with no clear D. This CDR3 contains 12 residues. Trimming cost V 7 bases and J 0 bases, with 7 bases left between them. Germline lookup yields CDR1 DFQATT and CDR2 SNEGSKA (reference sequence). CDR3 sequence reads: CSVPFSGNTIYF. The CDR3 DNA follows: TGCAGTGTTCCTTTCTCTGGAAACACCATATATTTT.

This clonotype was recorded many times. In nucleotides, the CDR3 is TGTGCCAGCAGCGCTCTATCTGGAAACACCATATATTTT. This gives the protein CASSALSGNTIYF. The chain has TRBV3-1 and TRBJ1-3; no clear D. Trimming stripped 5 bases from V and 1 base from J, with 6 bases between. This CDR3 has 13 amino acids. The germline CDR1 and CDR2 sequences are LGHDT and YNNKEL (reference sequence).

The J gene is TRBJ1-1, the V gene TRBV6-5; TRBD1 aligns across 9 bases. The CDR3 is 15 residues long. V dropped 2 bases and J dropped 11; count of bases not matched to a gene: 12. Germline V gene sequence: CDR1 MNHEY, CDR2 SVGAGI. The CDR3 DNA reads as TGTGCCAGCAGTTACGTACAGGGGGCACCCCCGGAGGCTTTCTTT. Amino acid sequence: CASSYVQGAPPEAFF.

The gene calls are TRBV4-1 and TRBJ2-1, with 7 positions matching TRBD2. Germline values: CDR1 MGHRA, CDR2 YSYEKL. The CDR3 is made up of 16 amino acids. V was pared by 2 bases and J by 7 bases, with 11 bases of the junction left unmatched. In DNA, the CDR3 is TGCGCCAGCAGCCAATTTCAAGCGGGGACTAAAAATGAGCAGTTCTTC. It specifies CASSQFQAGTKNEQFF.

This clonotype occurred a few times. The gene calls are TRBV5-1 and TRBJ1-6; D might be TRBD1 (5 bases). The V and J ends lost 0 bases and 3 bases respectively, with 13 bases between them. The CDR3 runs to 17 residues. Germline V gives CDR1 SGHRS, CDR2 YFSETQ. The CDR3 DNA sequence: TGCGCCAGCAGCTTGGAACCGAGACAGAGCTATAATTCACCCCTCCACTTT. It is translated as CASSLEPRQSYNSPLHF.

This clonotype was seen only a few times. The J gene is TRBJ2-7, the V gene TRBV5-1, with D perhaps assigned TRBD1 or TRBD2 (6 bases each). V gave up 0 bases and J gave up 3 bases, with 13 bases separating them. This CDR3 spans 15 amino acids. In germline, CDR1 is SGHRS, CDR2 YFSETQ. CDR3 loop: CASSLGLGGYYEQYF. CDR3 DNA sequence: TGCGCCAGCAGCTTGGGACTAGGGGGGTACTACGAGCAGTACTTC.

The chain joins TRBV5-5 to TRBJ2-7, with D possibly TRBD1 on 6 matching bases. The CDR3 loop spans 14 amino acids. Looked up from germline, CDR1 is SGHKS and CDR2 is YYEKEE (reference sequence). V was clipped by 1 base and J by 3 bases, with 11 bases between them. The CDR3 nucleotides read TGTGCCAGCAGCTTGTCAGGGGTCGGCTACGAGCAGTACTTC. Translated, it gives CASSLSGVGYEQYF. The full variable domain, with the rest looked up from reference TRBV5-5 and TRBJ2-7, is DAGVTQSPTHLIKTRGQQVTLRCSPISGHKSVSWYQQVLGQGPQFIFQYYEKEERGRGNFPDRFSARQFPNYSSELNVNALLLGDSALYLCASSLSGVGYEQYFGPGTRLTVT.

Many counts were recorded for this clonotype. The CDR3 reads CASNPSGPRDTQYF. For the CDR3, the DNA is TGTGCCAGCAATCCTAGCGGGCCCCGGGATACGCAGTATTTT. V and J are TRBV12-3 or TRBV12-4 and TRBJ2-3, with 8 bases matching TRBD2. The CDR3 loop spans 14 amino acids. With 7 bases clipped from V and 6 bases from J, the junction kept 9 bases outside the gene matches.

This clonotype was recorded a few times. Here the CDR3 DNA reads TGCGCCAGCAGGGGGACAGGGGGGGATTATGGCTACACCTTC. It is translated as CASRGTGGDYGYTF. This chain joins TRBV10-2 and TRBJ1-2; 11 nucleotides match TRBD1. J gave up 5 bases and V 6 bases, and 5 bases lay outside the gene matches. From germline, CDR1 is WSHSY and CDR2 SAAADI. This CDR3 is 14 amino acids long.